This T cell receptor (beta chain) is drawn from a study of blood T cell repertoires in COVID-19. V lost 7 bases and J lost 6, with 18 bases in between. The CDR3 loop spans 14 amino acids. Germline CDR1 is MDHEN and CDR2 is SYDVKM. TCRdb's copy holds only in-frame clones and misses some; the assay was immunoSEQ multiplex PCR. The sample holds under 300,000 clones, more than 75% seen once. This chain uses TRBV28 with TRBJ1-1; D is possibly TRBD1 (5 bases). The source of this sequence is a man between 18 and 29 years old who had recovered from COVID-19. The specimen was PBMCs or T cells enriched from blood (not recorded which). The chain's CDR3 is CASNTKQKGAEAFF. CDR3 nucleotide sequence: TGTGCCAGCAACACTAAACAAAAAGGGGCTGAAGCTTTCTTT. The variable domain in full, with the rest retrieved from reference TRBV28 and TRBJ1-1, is DVKVTQSSRYLVKRTGEKVFLECVQDMDHENMFWYRQDPGLGLRLIYFSYDVKMKEKGDIPEGYSVSREKKERFSLILESASTNQTSMYLCASNTKQKGAEAFFGQGTRLTVV.